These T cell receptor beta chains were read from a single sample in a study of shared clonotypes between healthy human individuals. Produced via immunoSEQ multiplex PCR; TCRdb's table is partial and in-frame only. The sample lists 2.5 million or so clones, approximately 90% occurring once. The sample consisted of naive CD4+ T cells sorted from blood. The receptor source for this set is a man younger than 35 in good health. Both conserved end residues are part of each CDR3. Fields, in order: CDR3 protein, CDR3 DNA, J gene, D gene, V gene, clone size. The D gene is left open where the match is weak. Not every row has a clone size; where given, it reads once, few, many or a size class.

CAWSPRTYLEDEQYF	TGTGCCTGGAGTCCGCGGACATATCTTGAGGACGAGCAGTACTTC	TRBJ2-7	-	TRBV30	-
CASSTNSNNQPQHF	TGTGCCAGTAGTACCAACAGCAATAATCAGCCCCAGCATTTT	TRBJ1-5	-	TRBV19	-
CASSEARQYSNQPQHF	TGTGCCAGCAGTGAAGCTAGACAGTATAGCAATCAGCCCCAGCATTTT	TRBJ1-5	-	TRBV6-1	-
CASSQRDSFASEQYF	TGTGCCAGCTCACAACGGGACAGCTTCGCGTCCGAGCAGTACTTC	TRBJ2-7	TRBD1	TRBV18	-
CASSLHLRSLLISSTEAFF	TGTGCCAGCAGCTTACATTTACGAAGTCTCCTGATCAGCAGCACTGAAGCTTTCTTT	TRBJ1-1	-	TRBV7-9	-
CASRDRGFYEQYF	TGTGCCAGCAGGGACAGGGGCTTCTACGAGCAGTACTTC	TRBJ2-7	TRBD1	TRBV2	-
CASSHDYTQYF	TGCGCCAGCAGCCATGACTATACGCAGTATTTT	TRBJ2-3	-	TRBV4-3	once
CASSLMLAGSYEQYF	TGTGCCAGCAGCTTGATGCTAGCGGGGTCATACGAGCAGTACTTC	TRBJ2-7	TRBD2	TRBV5-5	-
CASSEGQAGVGGNTIYF	TGCGCCAGCAGCGAAGGCCAGGCGGGGGTAGGAGGAAACACCATATATTTT	TRBJ1-3	-	TRBV4-1	-
CASSPYRLDSHGYTF	TGTGCCAGCAGCCCTTACAGACTCGACAGCCATGGCTACACCTTC	TRBJ1-2	-	TRBV6-5	-
CASSLGTEAFF	TGTGCCAGCAGCTTGGGAACTGAAGCTTTCTTT	TRBJ1-1	-	TRBV7-2	-
CASSLRGLNSPLHF	TGTGCCAGCAGCCTCAGGGGTTTGAATTCACCCCTCCACTTT	TRBJ1-6	-	TRBV7-2	-
CASSRGGLNYNEQFF	TGTGCCAGCAGCCGTGGGGGACTCAACTACAATGAGCAGTTCTTC	TRBJ2-1	-	TRBV7-9	once
CASSNGTHLWDTQYF	TGTGCCAGCTCCAACGGGACACACCTTTGGGATACGCAGTATTTT	TRBJ2-3	-	TRBV18	-
CASSVGPHGGRANEQYF	TGTGCCAGCAGCGTTGGGCCCCACGGCGGGAGGGCCAACGAGCAGTACTTC	TRBJ2-7	TRBD2	TRBV9	-
CASSYGTFKNYEQYF	TGTGCCAGCAGTTACGGGACCTTTAAGAACTACGAGCAGTACTTC	TRBJ2-7	-	TRBV6-5	-
CATSRGGEPPETQYF	TGTGCCACCAGCAGAGGCGGGGAACCCCCAGAGACCCAGTACTTC	TRBJ2-5	-	TRBV15	-
CASSVSPSMANEKLFF	TGTGCCAGCAGCGTTTCTCCATCGATGGCTAATGAAAAACTGTTTTTT	TRBJ1-4	-	TRBV9	-
CACYRQGKGEKLFF	TGTGCCTGTTACCGACAGGGGAAAGGGGAAAAACTGTTTTTT	TRBJ1-4	TRBD1	TRBV30	-
CATSRYKLAGENNEQFF	TGTGCCACCAGCCGTTACAAACTAGCGGGAGAGAACAATGAGCAGTTCTTC	TRBJ2-1	TRBD2	TRBV15	-
CASSRTGSSYEQYF	TGTGCCAGCAGCCGAACCGGGAGCTCCTACGAGCAGTACTTC	TRBJ2-7	-	TRBV16	-
CASSSHYEQYF	TGTGCCAGCAGCTCGCACTACGAGCAGTACTTC	TRBJ2-7	-	TRBV7-9	-
CASSLDGGNGNTIYF	TGCGCCAGCAGCTTGGACGGCGGAAATGGAAACACCATATATTTT	TRBJ1-3	-	TRBV5-1	-
CATQGVAAAFF	TGTGCCACACAGGGAGTAGCCGCGGCTTTCTTT	TRBJ1-1	-	TRBV6-1	few
CASSESGRAEQFF	TGTGCCAGCAGTGAATCGGGCCGGGCTGAGCAGTTCTTC	TRBJ2-1	-	TRBV25-1	-
CAWHGGKGVGYGYTF	TGTGCCTGGCACGGGGGGAAGGGTGTCGGATATGGCTACACCTTC	TRBJ1-2	-	TRBV30	-
CATSRLKLPGLNYNSPLHF	TGTGCCACCAGCAGATTAAAACTCCCGGGACTAAATTATAATTCACCCCTCCACTTT	TRBJ1-6	-	TRBV15	-